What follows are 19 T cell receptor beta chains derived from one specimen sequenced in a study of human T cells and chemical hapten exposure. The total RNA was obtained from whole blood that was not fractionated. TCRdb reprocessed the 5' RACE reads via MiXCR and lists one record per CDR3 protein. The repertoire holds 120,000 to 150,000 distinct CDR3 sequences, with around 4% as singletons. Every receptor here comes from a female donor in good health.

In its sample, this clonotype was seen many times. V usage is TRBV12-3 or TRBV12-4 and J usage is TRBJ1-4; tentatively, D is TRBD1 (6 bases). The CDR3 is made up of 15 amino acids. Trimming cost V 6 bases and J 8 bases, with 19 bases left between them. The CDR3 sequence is CASSPGGGLNEKLFF. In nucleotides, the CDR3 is TGTGCCAGCAGCCCTGGGGGGGGGCTAAACGAAAAACTGTTTTTT.

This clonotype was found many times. CDR3 residues: CASSQDIRGGKAFF. In DNA form, the CDR3 reads TGTGCCAGCAGCCAAGATATACGGGGAGGGAAGGCTTTCTTT. The rearrangement joins TRBV14 to TRBJ1-1, with no clear D. The germline CDR1 and CDR2 sequences are SGHDN and FVKESK. Between the trimmed V and J ends, which lost 0 bases and 11 bases, there was a span of 16 bases. The CDR3 extends over 14 amino acids.

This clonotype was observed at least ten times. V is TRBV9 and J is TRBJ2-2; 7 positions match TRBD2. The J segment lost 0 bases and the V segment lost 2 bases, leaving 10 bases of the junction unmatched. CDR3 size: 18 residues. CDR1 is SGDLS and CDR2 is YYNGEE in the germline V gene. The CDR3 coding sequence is TGTGCCAGCAGCGTTCTAGGGATCGGGGGGACGAACACCGGGGAGCTGTTTTTT. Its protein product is CASSVLGIGGTNTGELFF.

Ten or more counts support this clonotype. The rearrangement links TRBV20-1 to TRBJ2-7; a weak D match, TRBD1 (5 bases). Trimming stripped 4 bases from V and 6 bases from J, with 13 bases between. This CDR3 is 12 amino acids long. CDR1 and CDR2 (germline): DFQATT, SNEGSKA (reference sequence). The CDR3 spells CSANQGSPEQYF. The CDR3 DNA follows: TGCAGTGCTAATCAGGGTAGCCCCGAGCAGTACTTC.

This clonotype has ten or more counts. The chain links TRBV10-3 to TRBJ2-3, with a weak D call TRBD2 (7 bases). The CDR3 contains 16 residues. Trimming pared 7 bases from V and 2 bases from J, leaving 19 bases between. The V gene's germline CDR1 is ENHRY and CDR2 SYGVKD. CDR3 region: CAITGDTRGDTDTQYF. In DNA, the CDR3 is TGTGCCATCACCGGGGACACTCGGGGGGACACAGATACGCAGTATTTT.

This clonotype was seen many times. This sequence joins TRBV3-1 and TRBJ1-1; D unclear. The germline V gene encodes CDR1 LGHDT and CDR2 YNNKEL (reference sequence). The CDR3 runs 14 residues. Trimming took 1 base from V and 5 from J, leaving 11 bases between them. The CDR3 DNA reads TGTGCCAGCAGCCAAGCTTGGAGAAGGACTGAAGCTTTCTTT. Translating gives CASSQAWRRTEAFF.

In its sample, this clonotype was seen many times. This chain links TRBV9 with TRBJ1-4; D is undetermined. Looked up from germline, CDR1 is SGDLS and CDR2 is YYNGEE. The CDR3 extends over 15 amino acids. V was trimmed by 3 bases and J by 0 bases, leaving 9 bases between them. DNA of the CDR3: TGTGCCAGCAGCGCCGATCCTGCAACTAATGAAAAACTGTTTTTT. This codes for CASSADPATNEKLFF.

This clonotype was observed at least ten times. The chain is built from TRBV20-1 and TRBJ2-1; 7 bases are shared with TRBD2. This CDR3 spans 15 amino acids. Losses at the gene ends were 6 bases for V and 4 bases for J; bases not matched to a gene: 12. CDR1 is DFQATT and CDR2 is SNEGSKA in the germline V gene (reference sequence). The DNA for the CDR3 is TGCAGTGCAAAAAGGCGGGGGAGTCTATACAATGAGCAGTTCTTC. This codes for CSAKRRGSLYNEQFF.

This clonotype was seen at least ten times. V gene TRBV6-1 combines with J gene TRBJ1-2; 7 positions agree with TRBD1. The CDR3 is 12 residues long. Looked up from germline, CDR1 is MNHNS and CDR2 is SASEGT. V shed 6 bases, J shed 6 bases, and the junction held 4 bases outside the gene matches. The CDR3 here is CASSGTVHGYTF. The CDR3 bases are TGTGCCAGCAGCGGGACAGTGCATGGCTACACCTTC.

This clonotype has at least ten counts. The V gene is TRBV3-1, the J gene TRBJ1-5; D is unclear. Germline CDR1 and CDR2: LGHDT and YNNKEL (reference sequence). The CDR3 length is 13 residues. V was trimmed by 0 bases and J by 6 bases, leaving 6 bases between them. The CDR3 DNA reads TGTGCCAGCAGCCAAGATTTGGGTCAGCCCCAGCATTTT. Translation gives CASSQDLGQPQHF. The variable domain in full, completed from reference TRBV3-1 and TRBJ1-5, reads DTAVSQTPKYLVTQMGNDKSIKCEQNLGHDTMYWYKQDSKKFLKIMFSYNNKELIINETVPNRFSPKSPDKAHLNLHINSLELGDSAVYFCASSQDLGQPQHFGDGTRLSIL.

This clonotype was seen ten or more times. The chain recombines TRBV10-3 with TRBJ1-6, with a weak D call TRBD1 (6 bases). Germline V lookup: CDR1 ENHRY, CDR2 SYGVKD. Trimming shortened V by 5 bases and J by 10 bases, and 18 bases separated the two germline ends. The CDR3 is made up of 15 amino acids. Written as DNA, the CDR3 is TGTGCCATCAGTTACCGGGACAAGAACCAGTCACCCCTCCACTTT. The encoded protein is CAISYRDKNQSPLHF.

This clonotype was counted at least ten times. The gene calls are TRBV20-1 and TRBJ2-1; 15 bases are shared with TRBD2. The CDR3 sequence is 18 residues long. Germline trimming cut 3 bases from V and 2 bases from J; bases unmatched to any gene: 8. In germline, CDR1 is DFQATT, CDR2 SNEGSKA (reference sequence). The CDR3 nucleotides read TGCAGTGCTAGTGGGGGGACTAGCGGGGGGTTTCCCTACAATGAGCAGTTCTTC. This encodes CSASGGTSGGFPYNEQFF.

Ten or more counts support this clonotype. Here the CDR3 DNA reads TGTGCCACCAGCAGGGAAGGACAGGGCTACGAGCAGTACTTC. Its translation is CATSREGQGYEQYF. The chain joins TRBV15 to TRBJ2-7, with 8 positions matching TRBD1. CDR1 is LNHNV, CDR2 YYDKDF, per germline (reference sequence). The CDR3 is 14 amino acids. Trimming cost V 3 bases and J 3 bases; bases outside gene matches: 4. Complete variable domain (other parts from reference TRBV15 and TRBJ2-7): DAMVIQNPRYQVTQFGKPVTLSCSQTLNHNVMYWYQQKSSQAPKLLFHYYDKDFNNEADTPDNFQSRRPNTSFCFLDIRSPGLGDTAMYLCATSREGQGYEQYFGPGTRLTVT.

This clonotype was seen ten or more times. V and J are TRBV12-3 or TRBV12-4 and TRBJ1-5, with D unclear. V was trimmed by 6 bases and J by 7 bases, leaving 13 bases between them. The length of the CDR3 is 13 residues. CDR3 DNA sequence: TGTGCCAGCAGCCGGGGAGCCGGGCAGCCCCAGCATTTT. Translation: CASSRGAGQPQHF.

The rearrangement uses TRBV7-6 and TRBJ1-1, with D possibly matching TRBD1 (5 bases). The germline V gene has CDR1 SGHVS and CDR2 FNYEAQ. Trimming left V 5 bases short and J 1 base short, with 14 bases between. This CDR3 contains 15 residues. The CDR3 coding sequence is TGTGCCAGCAGCCCCGGCAGGAGGGGGAACACTGAAGCTTTCTTT. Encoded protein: CASSPGRRGNTEAFF.

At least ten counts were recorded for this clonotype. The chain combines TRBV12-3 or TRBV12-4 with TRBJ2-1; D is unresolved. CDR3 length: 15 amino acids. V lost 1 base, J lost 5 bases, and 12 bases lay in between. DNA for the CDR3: TGTGCCAGCAGTTTAGGGTACGGCGGACACAATGAGCAGTTCTTC. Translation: CASSLGYGGHNEQFF.

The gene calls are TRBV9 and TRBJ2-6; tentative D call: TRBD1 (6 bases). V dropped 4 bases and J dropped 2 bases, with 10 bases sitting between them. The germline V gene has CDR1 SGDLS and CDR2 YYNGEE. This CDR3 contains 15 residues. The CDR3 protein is CASSRDTAGANVLTF. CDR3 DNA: TGTGCCAGCAGCCGGGACACTGCTGGGGCCAACGTCCTGACTTTC.

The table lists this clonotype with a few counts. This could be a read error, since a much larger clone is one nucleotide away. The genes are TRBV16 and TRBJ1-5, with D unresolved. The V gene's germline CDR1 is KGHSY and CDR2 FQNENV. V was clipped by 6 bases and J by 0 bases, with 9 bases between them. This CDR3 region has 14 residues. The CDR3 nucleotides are TGTGCCAGCAGGCAAAGTTGTAGCAATCAGCCCCAGCATTTT. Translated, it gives CASRQSCSNQPQHF.

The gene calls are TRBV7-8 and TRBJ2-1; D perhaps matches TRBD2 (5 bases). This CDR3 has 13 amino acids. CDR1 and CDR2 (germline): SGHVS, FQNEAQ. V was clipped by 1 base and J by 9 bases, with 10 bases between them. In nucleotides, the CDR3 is TGTGCCAGCAGCTTAGGAGTGAGCGGTGAGCAGTTCTTC. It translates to CASSLGVSGEQFF.